The 21 T cell receptor beta chains presented below share a single source sample, sequenced in a study of blood T cell repertoires in COVID-19. TCRdb's table, derived via immunoSEQ multiplex PCR, lists solely in-frame clones and lacks some. Of 310,000 or so clones in the sample, about 83% were seen once. Sequencing input: PBMCs or T cells enriched from blood (not recorded which). The receptors were sampled from a woman between 40 and 55 years old who had recovered from COVID-19.

The chain couples TRBV28 to TRBJ2-5; no clear D gene. Trimming shortened V by 2 bases and J by 2 bases, and 12 bases separated the two germline ends. The length of the CDR3 is 15 residues. The germline V gene has CDR1 MDHEN and CDR2 SYDVKM. CDR3 nucleotide sequence: TGTGCCAGCAGTTTAGTCAACAGAACGCAAGAGACCCAGTACTTC. Its translation: CASSLVNRTQETQYF.

V is TRBV20-1 and J is TRBJ2-7; D possibly corresponds to TRBD1 (5 bases). The CDR3 loop spans 11 amino acids. The germline V gene encodes CDR1 DFQATT and CDR2 SNEGSKA (reference sequence). V was pared by 6 bases and J by 7 bases, with 13 bases between. CDR3 sequence reads: CSATRRGEQYF. The CDR3, as DNA: TGCAGTGCCACGAGAAGGGGTGAGCAGTACTTC.

This chain joins TRBV21-1 and TRBJ2-7; the D call in the table, TRBD2, was not verified against the DNA. TRBV21-1 counts as a pseudogene. The CDR3 contains 18 residues. The CDR3 nucleotides are TGTGCCAGCAGCAAAGTGGCGACTAGCGGGGTCCCCTCCTACGAGCAGTACTTC. This translates into CASSKVATSGVPSYEQYF.

V gene TRBV18 combines with J gene TRBJ1-1; 7 positions agree with TRBD1. There are 17 residues in the CDR3. V lost 3 bases, J lost 1 base, and 11 bases stayed unmatched. The germline V gene has CDR1 KGHSH and CDR2 LQKENI. The CDR3 loop is CASSPWDSYSPNTEAFF. CDR3 coding DNA: TGTGCCAGCTCACCCTGGGACAGCTATAGCCCGAACACTGAAGCTTTCTTT. Complete variable domain (other parts from reference TRBV18 and TRBJ1-1): NAGVMQNPRHLVRRRGQEARLRCSPMKGHSHVYWYRQLPEEGLKFMVYLQKENIIDESGMPKERFSAEFPKEGPSILRIQQVVRGDSAAYFCASSPWDSYSPNTEAFFGQGTRLTVV.

This clone was seen only a few times. The genes are TRBV6-5 and TRBJ1-1, with D unresolved. Germline V lookup: CDR1 MNHEY, CDR2 SVGAGI. This CDR3 spans 13 amino acids. V gave up 7 bases and J gave up 2 bases, with 11 bases separating them. The CDR3 loop is CASNSRRNTEAFF. The CDR3 DNA is TGTGCCAGCAACTCGAGGCGTAACACTGAAGCTTTCTTT.

The chain links TRBV19 to TRBJ2-3, with D possibly being TRBD1 (6 bases). CDR1 is LNHDA and CDR2 is SQIVND in the germline V gene (reference sequence). V lost 4 bases, J lost 4 bases, and 18 bases lay in between. The CDR3 extends over 16 amino acids. CDR3 amino acids: CASSTQGGRTADTQYF. The CDR3 DNA is TGTGCCAGTAGTACTCAGGGTGGGCGGACAGCAGATACGCAGTATTTT.

The J gene is TRBJ2-7, the V gene TRBV7-9; D is perhaps TRBD1 (6 bases). Deletions cut 3 bases from V and 5 bases from J, with 14 bases between. The CDR3 covers 14 residues. The germline CDR1 and CDR2 sequences are SEHNR and FQNEAQ (reference sequence). The CDR3 reads CASSFTGRGDEQYF. DNA of the CDR3: TGTGCCAGCAGCTTTACAGGGCGCGGAGACGAGCAGTACTTC.

The gene calls are TRBV16 and TRBJ1-4, with D uncertain. V lost 1 base, J lost 8 bases, and 8 bases lay in between. CDR3 length equals 13 residues. The germline V gene encodes CDR1 KGHSY and CDR2 FQNENV. The CDR3 DNA reads TGTGCCAGCAGCCAATTGCGCGGGGAAAAACTGTTTTTT. It translates to CASSQLRGEKLFF.

There are a few counts of this clone. The V call is TRBV19, the J call TRBJ1-1; no clear D. The V gene's germline CDR1 is LNHDA and CDR2 SQIVND (reference sequence). The germline V and J ends were trimmed by 2 bases and 1 base, with 17 bases remaining between them. This CDR3 is 17 amino acids long. The CDR3 spells CASSIRPAGTGNTEAFF. CDR3 bases: TGTGCCAGTAGTATACGTCCGGCGGGAACGGGGAACACTGAAGCTTTCTTT.

The sample holds a few counts of this clone. Other DNA sequences in this sample translate to the same CDR3. The chain recombines TRBV2 with TRBJ1-5; 10 nucleotides match TRBD1. CDR3 size: 14 residues. The V segment lost 5 bases and the J segment 4 bases; nucleotides outside the gene matches: 2. The germline gives CDR1 SNHLY, CDR2 FYNNEI. CDR3 region: CASSRDRGNQPQHF. The DNA of the CDR3 is TGTGCCAGCAGTAGGGACAGGGGAAATCAGCCCCAGCATTTT. The variable domain in full, with the rest retrieved from reference TRBV2 and TRBJ1-5, is EPEVTQTPSHQVTQMGQEVILRCVPISNHLYFYWYRQILGQKVEFLVSFYNNEISEKSEIFDDQFSVERPDGSNFTLKIRSTKLEDSAMYFCASSRDRGNQPQHFGDGTRLSIL.

This chain links TRBV7-2 with TRBJ2-3, with D perhaps TRBD2 (6 bases). Trimming removed 4 bases at V and 4 bases at J, with 21 bases between. The CDR3 has 17 residues. The germline gives CDR1 SGHTA, CDR2 FQGNSA. The chain's CDR3 is CASSWSGSGGWPDTQYF. The CDR3 region has the DNA TGTGCCAGCAGCTGGTCTGGTAGCGGTGGGTGGCCAGATACGCAGTATTTT.

The chain is built from TRBV2 and TRBJ2-7; TRBD1 matches at 9 bases. Germline values: CDR1 SNHLY, CDR2 FYNNEI. The ends lost 9 bases at V and 2 bases at J; junction bases unmatched: 5. This CDR3 contains 13 residues. The CDR3: CASVRDRAYEQYF. The CDR3 DNA follows: TGTGCCAGTGTCCGGGACAGGGCCTACGAGCAGTACTTC.

This chain connects TRBV6-2 or TRBV6-3 to TRBJ2-5, with D maybe TRBD2 (7 bases). V was clipped by 2 bases and J by 4 bases, with 11 bases between them. The CDR3 covers 14 residues. Germline V lookup: CDR1 MNHEY, CDR2 SVGEGT. The CDR3 DNA is TGTGCCAGCAGTTACCGGGGGGCGCCAGAGACCCAGTACTTC. This sequence encodes CASSYRGAPETQYF.

The chain has TRBV25-1 and TRBJ2-7, with a weak D call TRBD2 (7 bases). CDR3 length: 17 amino acids. V lost 3 bases, J lost 3 bases, and 21 bases lay in between. Per germline, CDR1 MGHDK and CDR2 SYGVNS. This chain's CDR3 is CASSDRDPGRGFYEQYF. CDR3 sequence (DNA): TGTGCCAGCAGTGACCGCGATCCGGGGAGGGGGTTCTACGAGCAGTACTTC.

The rearrangement joins TRBV4-1 to TRBJ2-7, with 13 bases identical to TRBD2. The CDR3 length is 14 residues. CDR1 and CDR2 from the germline V gene are MGHRA and YSYEKL. After removal of 4 bases from V and 7 bases from J, the junction contained 4 bases not matched to a gene. The CDR3 coding sequence is TGCGCCAGCAGCCGGACTAGCGGGAGTGGGGAGCAGTACTTC. Translating it yields CASSRTSGSGEQYF.

V is TRBV3-1 (or the pseudogene TRBV3-2) and J is TRBJ2-1; tentative D call: TRBD1 (6 bases). From germline, CDR1 is LGHDT and CDR2 YNNKEL (reference sequence). V was pared by 4 bases and J by 7 bases, with 11 bases between. This CDR3 spans 13 amino acids. The DNA of the CDR3 is TGTGCCAGCAGCCTCGGAAGGGGGAATGAGCAGTTCTTC. The encoded protein is CASSLGRGNEQFF.

The rearrangement uses TRBV27 and TRBJ1-1, with D unresolved. V lost 1 base and J lost 0, with 18 bases in between. Germline loops: CDR1 MNHEY, CDR2 SMNVEV (reference sequence). This CDR3 spans 18 amino acids. The CDR3 here is CASSLYGGEAAMNTEAFF. DNA for the CDR3: TGTGCCAGCAGTTTATATGGCGGGGAGGCGGCGATGAACACTGAAGCTTTCTTT.

The chain recombines TRBV3-1 (or the pseudogene TRBV3-2) with TRBJ1-5, with D unclear. The CDR3 is 13 amino acids. V was clipped by 4 bases and J by 9 bases, with 13 bases between them. The germline V gene has CDR1 LGHDT and CDR2 YNNKEL (reference sequence). The CDR3 DNA follows: TGTGCCAGCAGCCCCACCTCCGGAGGGCCCCAGCATTTT. Protein: CASSPTSGGPQHF.

This chain connects TRBV5-1 to TRBJ2-1; 15 bases fit TRBD2. The CDR3 length is 18 residues. CDR1 and CDR2 from the germline V gene are SGHRS and YFSETQ. After removal of 2 bases from V and 0 bases from J, the junction contained 3 bases not matched to a gene. The CDR3 loop reads CASSFGTSGRPSYNEQFF. As DNA, the CDR3 is TGCGCCAGCAGCTTTGGGACTAGCGGGAGGCCCTCCTACAATGAGCAGTTCTTC. The whole variable domain, filled in from reference TRBV5-1 and TRBJ2-1, reads KAGVTQTPRYLIKTRGQQVTLSCSPISGHRSVSWYQQTPGQGLQFLFEYFSETQRNKGNFPGRFSGRQFSNSRSEMNVSTLELGDSALYLCASSFGTSGRPSYNEQFFGPGTRLTVL.

Notes on this clone: Other DNA variants within this sample encode the same CDR3. The chain joins TRBV15 to TRBJ1-5; weak D call: TRBD1 (6 bases). CDR3 length equals 14 residues. Trimming took 3 bases from V and 5 from J, leaving 11 bases between them. CDR1 and CDR2 from the germline V gene are LNHNV and YYDKDF (reference sequence). The CDR3 loop reads CATSRVGGDQPQHF. As DNA, the CDR3 is TGTGCCACCAGCAGGGTAGGGGGGGATCAGCCCCAGCATTTT.

The chain uses TRBV7-3 and TRBJ2-3; a weak D match, TRBD1 (6 bases). V lost 2 bases to trimming and J lost 6 bases, with 15 bases between them. Germline V lookup: CDR1 SGHTA, CDR2 FQGTGA. This CDR3 region has 15 residues. CDR3 in amino acids: CASSLAGQRTDTQYF. CDR3 DNA sequence: TGTGCCAGCAGCTTAGCCGGACAGCGTACGGATACGCAGTATTTT.